A selection of T cell receptor beta chains follows, all from one sample in a study of identical twins. TCRdb analysed the 5' RACE reads with MiXCR anew, one entry per CDR3 protein. The sample lists 400,000 to 550,000 distinct CDR3 sequences, 24% seen once, with roughly 3% in the top ten. These data were also filed under a second study, of T cells expressing NK-cell markers.

Sequenced material: CD4+ T cells sorted from blood. Every receptor here comes from a woman between 18 and 30 years old in good health. Each CDR3 is given with its conserved first and last residue. D genes are given only for firm matches. Clone size is not always given. Where it is, it says once, few, many or a class for expanded clones.

d_gene: .; v_gene: TRBV12-3/TRBV12-4; abundance: .; j_gene: TRBJ2-1; CDR3nt: TGTGCCAGCAGCCACAGAGATGAGCAGTTCTTC; CDR3aa: CASSHRDEQFF
d_gene: .; v_gene: TRBV27; abundance: .; j_gene: TRBJ2-7; CDR3nt: TGTGCCAGCAGTTTGGGCCCGATCTACGAGCAGTACTTC; CDR3aa: CASSLGPIYEQYF
d_gene: .; v_gene: TRBV2; abundance: .; j_gene: TRBJ2-2; CDR3nt: TGTGCCAGCACCAGGGAAGACACCGGGGAGCTGTTTTTT; CDR3aa: CASTREDTGELFF
d_gene: .; v_gene: TRBV12-3/TRBV12-4; abundance: .; j_gene: TRBJ1-2; CDR3nt: TGTGCCAGCAGTTCGACCCGACAGTACTATGGCTACACCTTC; CDR3aa: CASSSTRQYYGYTF
d_gene: .; v_gene: TRBV12-3/TRBV12-4; abundance: few; j_gene: TRBJ1-5; CDR3nt: TGTGCCAGCAGTTGGACCGGGGCTGATCAGCCCCAGCATTTT; CDR3aa: CASSWTGADQPQHF
d_gene: .; v_gene: TRBV4-1; abundance: few; j_gene: TRBJ2-1; CDR3nt: TGCGCCAGCAGCCAAGCCCCCGGGATGTACAATGAGCAGTTCTTC; CDR3aa: CASSQAPGMYNEQFF
d_gene: .; v_gene: TRBV20-1; abundance: .; j_gene: TRBJ2-7; CDR3nt: TGCAGTGCGGACAGCGACGGACAGTGGCCCTACGAGCAGTACTTC; CDR3aa: CSADSDGQWPYEQYF
d_gene: .; v_gene: TRBV7-9; abundance: .; j_gene: TRBJ2-3; CDR3nt: TGTGCCAGCAGCTTAGATGGGCTCGGCCGAAACACAGATACGCAGTATTTT; CDR3aa: CASSLDGLGRNTDTQYF
d_gene: .; v_gene: TRBV5-4; abundance: .; j_gene: TRBJ1-1; CDR3nt: TGTGCCAGCAGCCCCCTTCCTGGTTCGAACACTGAAGCTTTCTTT; CDR3aa: CASSPLPGSNTEAFF
d_gene: .; v_gene: TRBV5-6; abundance: few; j_gene: TRBJ2-3; CDR3nt: TGTGCCAGCAGCTTGGGGCGACGGACGACAGATACGCAGTATTTT; CDR3aa: CASSLGRRTTDTQYF
d_gene: TRBD1; v_gene: TRBV7-8; abundance: .; j_gene: TRBJ1-2; CDR3nt: TGTGCCTGCTCGGCCCTACAGGGGGATGGCTACACCTTC; CDR3aa: CACSALQGDGYTF
d_gene: .; v_gene: TRBV12-3/TRBV12-4; abundance: .; j_gene: TRBJ2-1; CDR3nt: TGTGCCAGCAGTACCGACCTAGCGAGGCACTACAATGAGCAGTTCTTC; CDR3aa: CASSTDLARHYNEQFF
d_gene: TRBD1; v_gene: TRBV2; abundance: few; j_gene: TRBJ1-1; CDR3nt: TGTGCCAGCGGGGACAGGGGGCTTTATAATGAAGCTTTCTTT; CDR3aa: CASGDRGLYNEAFF
d_gene: TRBD2; v_gene: TRBV5-5; abundance: few; j_gene: TRBJ2-5; CDR3nt: TGTGCCAGCAGCTTATTAGATAGCGGGACCCTACCCTTC; CDR3aa: CASSLLDSGTLPF
d_gene: .; v_gene: TRBV21-1; abundance: few; j_gene: TRBJ1-2; CDR3nt: TGTGCCAGCAGCAAGGGGACAGACTATGGCTACACCTTC; CDR3aa: CASSKGTDYGYTF
d_gene: TRBD1; v_gene: TRBV20-1; abundance: few; j_gene: TRBJ1-1; CDR3nt: TGCAGTGCTAGACAAGACAGGGGCGCTGAAGCTTTCTTT; CDR3aa: CSARQDRGAEAFF
d_gene: TRBD1; v_gene: TRBV6-1; abundance: few; j_gene: TRBJ1-6; CDR3nt: TGTGCCAGCAGCAGCAAGGGGGGAGGGGGCAGATCACCCCTCCACTTT; CDR3aa: CASSSKGGGGRSPLHF
d_gene: .; v_gene: TRBV5-1; abundance: .; j_gene: TRBJ2-3; CDR3nt: TGCGCCAGCAGCTTGGACGGGGTGAGCACAGATACGCAGTATTTT; CDR3aa: CASSLDGVSTDTQYF
d_gene: TRBD2; v_gene: TRBV24-1; abundance: .; j_gene: TRBJ2-3; CDR3nt: TGTGCCACCAGTGCGGGGACTAGCGGGGGCACAGATACGCAGTATTTT; CDR3aa: CATSAGTSGGTDTQYF
d_gene: TRBD1; v_gene: TRBV6-1; abundance: few; j_gene: TRBJ1-4; CDR3nt: TGTGCCAGCAGATCAGCACAGGGGGCGATTGAGGAAAAACTGTTTTTT; CDR3aa: CASRSAQGAIEEKLFF
d_gene: .; v_gene: TRBV7-9; abundance: few; j_gene: TRBJ1-2; CDR3nt: TGTGCCAGCAGCTTATGGCGGTGGGGGCGACCGAATAATGGCTACACCTTC; CDR3aa: CASSLWRWGRPNNGYTF
d_gene: .; v_gene: TRBV20-1; abundance: many; j_gene: TRBJ2-7; CDR3nt: TGCAGTGCTAGAGGAGAAGGGGGAAACGAGCAGTACTTC; CDR3aa: CSARGEGGNEQYF
d_gene: TRBD1; v_gene: TRBV7-2; abundance: .; j_gene: TRBJ2-7; CDR3nt: TGTGCCAGCAGCTTCACCGGGACAGTCTACGAGCAGTACTTC; CDR3aa: CASSFTGTVYEQYF
d_gene: TRBD2; v_gene: TRBV5-4; abundance: few; j_gene: TRBJ2-5; CDR3nt: TGTGCCAGCAGCCGGACTAGCGGGAGGGTCCAAGAGACCCAGTACTTC; CDR3aa: CASSRTSGRVQETQYF
d_gene: .; v_gene: TRBV12-3/TRBV12-4; abundance: few; j_gene: TRBJ2-5; CDR3nt: TGTGCCAGCACCTACGGGGGCCCGGGGAAGACCCAGTACTTC; CDR3aa: CASTYGGPGKTQYF
d_gene: .; v_gene: TRBV6-5; abundance: .; j_gene: TRBJ1-1; CDR3nt: TGTGCCAGCAGTTACCGGGGATGGGCTTTCTTT; CDR3aa: CASSYRGWAFF
d_gene: .; v_gene: TRBV5-1; abundance: .; j_gene: TRBJ2-4; CDR3nt: TGCGCCAGCAGCTTTGGGGGGCCCAAAAACATTCAGTACTTC; CDR3aa: CASSFGGPKNIQYF
d_gene: .; v_gene: TRBV20-1; abundance: .; j_gene: TRBJ2-5; CDR3nt: TGCAGTGCTAGAGAGGACCTTAGGGAGACCCAGTACTTC; CDR3aa: CSAREDLRETQYF